These T cell receptor beta chains were read from a single sample in a study of identifying expanded T cells in peripheral blood. The method was immunoSEQ multiplex PCR; TCRdb's version includes in-frame clones alone and lacks a portion of them. The sample consists of tens of thousands of clones, 70% to 90% of them appearing once. Input material: blood. The source of these receptors is a person aged 18 to 70 in good health. The CDR3 runs from the conserved cysteine through the conserved F or W. D genes are given only for firm matches. Clone size is shown for a subset of rows, as once, few, many or a class of expanded clone.

>TRBJ1-6|once|.|TRBV19|17
CASSGGSQGPTGSPLHF
TGTGCCAGTAGTGGGGGTTCACAGGGCCCAACGGGGTCACCCCTCCACTTT
>TRBJ2-5|.|.|TRBV27|14
CASRSGGAPETQYF
TGTGCCAGCAGGTCAGGGGGGGCCCCGGAGACCCAGTACTTC
>TRBJ1-2|.|.|TRBV19|14
CASRNRDHHYGYTF
TGTGCCAGTAGAAACCGGGACCACCACTATGGCTACACCTTC
>TRBJ2-7|.|TRBD1|TRBV27|15
CASSRRTGATYEQYF
TGTGCCAGCAGTCGTCGGACAGGAGCAACCTACGAGCAGTACTTC
>TRBJ2-1|.|.|TRBV2|15
CASSEEMVGGGEQFF
TGTGCCAGCAGTGAAGAGATGGTGGGAGGGGGTGAGCAGTTCTTC
>TRBJ2-1|.|TRBD1|TRBV29-1|14
CSVGTGGAYNEQFF
TGCAGCGTGGGGACAGGGGGCGCCTACAATGAGCAGTTCTTC
>TRBJ1-1|.|.|TRBV19|14
CASTRTAMNTEAFF
TGTGCCAGTACCCGGACGGCGATGAACACTGAAGCTTTCTTT
>TRBJ2-3|.|.|TRBV5-1|14
CASSLRGASDTQYF
TGCGCCAGCAGCTTGCGGGGGGCTTCTGATACGCAGTATTTT
>TRBJ2-1|.|TRBD2|TRBV6-6|14
CASSYGGRAVEQFF
TGTGCCAGCAGTTACGGCGGGAGGGCCGTTGAGCAGTTCTTC
>TRBJ2-7|.|.|TRBV4-3|14
CASSQVVAGGEQYF
TGCGCCAGCAGCCAAGTCGTGGCCGGGGGCGAGCAGTACTTC